The 8 T cell receptor beta chains below were found in one sample sequenced in a study of identifying expanded T cells in peripheral blood. The assay was immunoSEQ multiplex PCR, and TCRdb's table has in-frame clones only and misses some. The table lists 55,000 to 75,000 clones, about 89% of them singletons, with 4.7% in the top ten. Sequencing used blood. The receptors shown here come from a person aged 18-69 years in good health.

This chain links TRBV19 with TRBJ1-1; 9 bases fit TRBD1. The junction had 4 bases not matched to a gene; V was cut back by 2 bases and J by 6 bases. Germline-derived CDR1 and CDR2 are LNHDA and SQIVND (reference sequence). The CDR3 has 14 amino acids. The DNA of the CDR3 is TGTGCCAGTAGTATATTGGACAGGGGCGCTGAAGCTTTCTTT. Translating gives CASSILDRGAEAFF.

The chain uses TRBV9 and TRBJ2-2; no definite D call. This CDR3 region has 15 residues. Germline-derived CDR1 and CDR2 are SGDLS and YYNGEE. V lost 0 bases and J 4 bases, leaving 10 bases between the germline ends. The CDR3 region is CASSVEVVGTGELFF. As DNA, the CDR3 is TGTGCCAGCAGCGTAGAAGTAGTAGGCACCGGGGAGCTGTTTTTT.

The gene calls are TRBV29-1 and TRBJ2-3; the D is unclear. The length of the CDR3 is 12 residues. The germline V and J ends were trimmed by 4 bases and 2 bases, with 7 bases remaining between them. Per the germline V gene, CDR1 is SQVTM and CDR2 is ANQGSEA. The CDR3 DNA follows: TGCAGCGTTGTGTCCGACACAGATACGCAGTATTTT. Encoded protein: CSVVSDTDTQYF.

The V and J genes are TRBV2 and TRBJ2-3; D uncertain. CDR1 is SNHLY, CDR2 FYNNEI, per germline. The CDR3 has 11 residues. V was pared by 7 bases and J by 6 bases, with 8 bases between. This CDR3 is CASTILDTQYF. The CDR3 nucleotides read TGTGCCAGCACTATTCTGGATACGCAGTATTTT.

The rearrangement joins TRBV28 to TRBJ2-2; maybe TRBD2 (5 bases). CDR1 is MDHEN and CDR2 is SYDVKM in the germline V gene. There are 14 residues in the CDR3. Trimming cost V 6 bases and J 4 bases, with 12 bases left between them. CDR3 sequence: CASRRSGATGELFF. The CDR3 nucleotides are TGTGCCAGCAGGAGGAGCGGAGCCACCGGGGAGCTGTTTTTT.

The J gene is TRBJ2-1, the V gene TRBV6-5; no clear D. V gave up 0 bases and J gave up 6 bases, with 6 bases separating them. CDR1 and CDR2 from the germline V gene are MNHEY and SVGAGI. This CDR3 spans 13 amino acids. CDR3 nucleotide sequence: TGTGCCAGCAGTTACTCGAAAGTCAATGAGCAGTTCTTC. Amino acid sequence: CASSYSKVNEQFF.

CDR3 sequence reads: CATNPTGTGGTSNYGYTF. Here the CDR3 DNA reads TGTGCCACCAACCCGACCGGGACAGGGGGAACTTCTAACTATGGCTACACCTTC. The V gene is TRBV10-3, the J gene TRBJ1-2, with TRBD1 identical over 11 bases. Germline V gene data show CDR1 as ENHRY and CDR2 as SYGVKD. V lost 10 bases and J lost 0; bases outside the gene matches: 16. CDR3 size: 18 residues.

The chain employs TRBV2 and TRBJ1-5, with D perhaps matching TRBD1 (5 bases). The CDR3 length is 14 residues. Germline lookup yields CDR1 SNHLY and CDR2 FYNNEI. Trimming removed 6 bases at V and 2 bases at J, with 11 bases between. In nucleotides, the CDR3 is TGTGCCAGCAGGCGAGGGGAAGGCAATCAGCCCCAGCATTTT. Protein: CASRRGEGNQPQHF.